The present T cell receptor beta chain was sequenced within a study of blood T cell repertoires in COVID-19. Background on the study: The United States, Italy and Spain supplied acute and convalescent COVID-19 samples. Sources were T cells, B-cell-depleted T cells, or PBMCs; the material itself was cDNA or gDNA.

Authors' processing steps: How many nucleated cells were present was estimated from reference gene primer amplification. Sequenced by immunoSEQ multiplex PCR; TCRdb stores in-frame clones only, minus some. V, J and clone size are taken as reported in that table, and D and trimming were inferred from the DNA itself. The top ten clones hold 5.6% of a sample with roughly 60,000 clones, roughly 84% of them seen once. This clone appeared a single time. The receptor was isolated from an older woman with acute or convalescent COVID-19. The sequenced material came from peripheral blood.

The chain's CDR3 is CASSLTTGELFF. The CDR3 bases are TGTGCCAGCAGCTTAACCACAGGGGAGCTGTTTTTT. The chain recombines TRBV7-7 with TRBJ2-2; unclear D gene. This CDR3 has 12 residues. Germline CDR1 reads SSHAT; CDR2 reads FNYEAQ (reference sequence). V was clipped by 2 bases and J by 8 bases, with 6 bases between them.